The 21 T cell receptor beta chains in this list originate from one sample, sequenced in a study of T cell repertoires in cytomegalovirus infection. TCRdb itself ran the reads through MiXCR, one entry per CDR3 protein. The sample lists about 600,000 distinct CDR3 sequences, roughly 24% occurring once. Specimen: CD8+ T cells from PBMCs. These receptors came from a human donor in good health (CMV status not recorded). Some clones in this sample may be carry-over from other donors' samples.

This clonotype was seen many times. The chain combines TRBV7-2 with TRBJ2-1; D is unresolved. CDR1 SGHTA and CDR2 FQGNSA come from the germline V gene. Trimming took off 4 bases at V and 3 bases at J, with 16 bases between the two ends. The CDR3 consists of 16 residues. In DNA form, the CDR3 reads TGTGCCAGCAGCTCCCAGTACAGCTACCTCTACAATGAGCAGTTCTTC. Protein sequence: CASSSQYSYLYNEQFF.

With respect to this clonotype: A read error is possible here, since a much larger clone lies one base away. The chain has TRBV28 and TRBJ1-1; perhaps TRBD1 as D (6 bases). The CDR3 is 16 residues long. Germline CDR1 MDHEN, CDR2 SYDVKM. The V and J ends lost 2 bases and 4 bases respectively, with 17 bases between them. The CDR3 DNA reads TGTGCCAGCAGTTTACCCCCGTCAGGGGTTGTCACTGAAGCTTTCTTT. The encoded protein is CASSLPPSGVVTEAFF.

There are many counts of this clonotype. CDR3: CASSSSKGGHFYQPQHF. The CDR3 DNA reads TGTGCCAGCAGCTCGTCGAAAGGGGGACATTTTTATCAGCCCCAGCATTTT. The chain combines TRBV7-9 with TRBJ1-5; TRBD1 is a possible D gene (6 bases). Germline V CDR1 and CDR2: SEHNR, FQNEAQ (reference sequence). This CDR3 spans 17 amino acids. Between the trimmed V and J ends, which lost 4 bases and 5 bases, there was a span of 21 bases. The full variable domain, completed using reference TRBV7-9 and TRBJ1-5, is DTGVSQNPRHKITKRGQNVTFRCDPISEHNRLYWYRQTLGQGPEFLTYFQNEAQLEKSRLLSDRFSAERPKGSFSTLEIQRTEQGDSAMYLCASSSSKGGHFYQPQHFGDGTRLSIL.

Note on this clonotype: A much larger clonotype is one base distant, so this may be a read error. The CDR3 sequence: CANSPTGNPYGYTF. The CDR3 DNA reads as TGTGCCAACAGCCCGACAGGGAACCCTTATGGCTACACCTTC. This rearrangement joins TRBV7-6 to TRBJ1-2; 7 positions agree with TRBD1. Germline V gives CDR1 SGHVS, CDR2 FNYEAQ. The CDR3 is 14 residues long.

This clonotype was recorded at least ten times. This chain links TRBV7-6 with TRBJ2-2, with D hard to call. The CDR3 runs 14 residues. V lost 4 bases to trimming and J lost 2 bases, with 8 bases between them. Germline V gene lookup returns CDR1 SGHVS and CDR2 FNYEAQ. CDR3: CASSSNENTGELFF. For the CDR3, the DNA is TGTGCCAGCAGCTCCAACGAAAACACCGGGGAGCTGTTTTTT. The entire variable domain, with the rest obtained from reference TRBV7-6 and TRBJ2-2, is as follows: GAGVSQSPRYKVTKRGQDVALRCDPISGHVSLYWYRQALGQGPEFLTYFNYEAQQDKSGLPNDRFSAERPEGSISTLTIQRTEQRDSAMYRCASSSNENTGELFFGEGSRLTVL.

As regards this clonotype: An end of the junction does not agree with germline; a read error may underlie this. This chain links TRBV11-3 with TRBJ1-1; D is unclear. The germline V gene has CDR1 SGHNT and CDR2 YENEEA. This CDR3 contains 14 residues. For the CDR3, the DNA is TGTGCCAGCAGCCATTCAGTCATGAATACTGAAGCTTTCTTT. This sequence encodes CASSHSVMNTEAFF.

This clonotype was seen a few times. The CDR3 reads CASRTGWLGGVPMNTEAFF. The CDR3 region has the DNA TGTGCCAGTAGGACCGGGTGGTTAGGGGGCGTACCGATGAACACTGAAGCTTTCTTT. The chain combines TRBV19 with TRBJ1-1; 7 bases align to TRBD1. Germline V lookup: CDR1 LNHDA, CDR2 SQIVND (reference sequence). The junction had 19 bases not matched to a gene; V was cut back by 6 bases and J by 0 bases. This CDR3 has 19 residues. Variable domain in full (rest from reference TRBV19 and TRBJ1-1): DGGITQSPKYLFRKEGQNVTLSCEQNLNHDAMYWYRQDPGQGLRLIYYSQIVNDFQKGDIAEGYSVSREKKESFPLTVTSAQKNPTAFYLCASRTGWLGGVPMNTEAFFGQGTRLTVV.

This clonotype was detected ten times or more. The V gene is TRBV7-2, the J gene TRBJ2-5, with D tentatively TRBD2 (6 bases). V was cut by 5 bases and J by 5 bases, with 12 bases left in between. The CDR3 has 13 amino acids. CDR1 and CDR2 from the germline V gene are SGHTA and FQGNSA. The CDR3 nucleotides read TGTGCCAGCAGCGCGAGACTAGGGGAGACCCAGTACTTC. This codes for CASSARLGETQYF.

The J gene is TRBJ2-1, the V gene TRBV2; D is ambiguous. V was clipped by 2 bases and J by 2 bases, with 4 bases between them. The CDR3 is 13 residues long. Germline CDR1 reads SNHLY; CDR2 reads FYNNEI. The CDR3 reads CASSEKPYNEQFF. CDR3 DNA: TGTGCCAGCAGTGAAAAGCCCTACAATGAGCAGTTCTTC. The full variable domain, its missing parts supplied by reference TRBV2 and TRBJ2-1, is EPEVTQTPSHQVTQMGQEVILRCVPISNHLYFYWYRQILGQKVEFLVSFYNNEISEKSEIFDDQFSVERPDGSNFTLKIRSTKLEDSAMYFCASSEKPYNEQFFGPGTRLTVL.

This clonotype was counted only a few times. The V call is TRBV20-1, the J call TRBJ1-2; no reliable D call. V was pared by 3 bases and J by 5 bases, with 19 bases between. This CDR3 contains 15 residues. Germline V gene data show CDR1 as DFQATT and CDR2 as SNEGSKA (reference sequence). CDR3 DNA sequence: TGCAGTGCTAGGGATGACTGGTTGGGTATATATGGCTACACCTTC. Encoded protein: CSARDDWLGIYGYTF.

The chain couples TRBV6-1 to TRBJ1-1, with D perhaps TRBD1 (5 bases). This CDR3 comprises 16 residues. V was trimmed by 2 bases and J by 7 bases, leaving 20 bases between them. Germline values: CDR1 MNHNS, CDR2 SASEGT. This CDR3 is CASSESWGPGGGEAFF. The DNA for the CDR3 is TGTGCCAGCAGTGAAAGCTGGGGACCGGGGGGAGGTGAAGCTTTCTTT.

The rearrangement uses TRBV7-6 and TRBJ2-3, with D unclear. Trimming removed 0 bases from V and 0 bases from J, with 7 bases in between. The CDR3 contains 15 residues. The germline V gene has CDR1 SGHVS and CDR2 FNYEAQ. As DNA, the CDR3 is TGTGCCAGCAGCTTAGCGGGGATCAGCACAGATACGCAGTATTTT. This sequence encodes CASSLAGISTDTQYF.

This clonotype was counted many times. V gene TRBV27 combines with J gene TRBJ1-4; D perhaps matches TRBD1 (5 bases). Germline-derived CDR1 and CDR2 are MNHEY and SMNVEV (reference sequence). This CDR3 has 15 residues. V lost 1 base to trimming and J lost 2 bases, with 8 bases between them. This CDR3 is CASSLFGGTNEKLFF. In DNA, the CDR3 is TGTGCCAGCAGTTTATTTGGGGGGACTAATGAAAAACTGTTTTTT.

This clonotype has more than one count but fewer than ten. The chain is built from TRBV12-3 or TRBV12-4 and TRBJ1-5; 7 bases are a match to TRBD1. J was trimmed by 5 bases and V by 5 bases; bases with no gene match: 6. The CDR3 is 14 residues long. The CDR3 protein is CASSDGQEYQPQHF. The CDR3 bases are TGTGCCAGCAGTGATGGACAGGAGTATCAGCCCCAGCATTTT.

This chain connects TRBV20-1 to TRBJ2-1; 7 nucleotides match TRBD1. Germline V lookup: CDR1 DFQATT, CDR2 SNEGSKA (reference sequence). The CDR3 is made up of 11 amino acids. J gave up 15 bases and V 4 bases, and 9 bases lay outside the gene matches. The CDR3 sequence is CSANGDRVAFF. For the CDR3, the DNA is TGCAGTGCTAATGGGGACAGAGTAGCGTTCTTC.

This clonotype has ten or more counts. The chain uses TRBV28 and TRBJ2-1, with 9 nucleotides matching TRBD2. Trimming took 0 bases from V and 8 from J; bases not matched to a gene: 5. Germline CDR1 and CDR2: MDHEN and SYDVKM. The CDR3 sequence is 15 residues long. DNA for the CDR3: TGTGCCAGCAGTTTATGGCTAGCGGGGAACGATGAGCAGTTCTTC. As protein: CASSLWLAGNDEQFF.

This clonotype was recorded at least ten times. The chain is built from TRBV10-3 and TRBJ2-1, with 11 bases that match TRBD1. J gave up 2 bases and V 6 bases, and 6 bases lay outside the gene matches. The CDR3 is 16 residues long. CDR1 ENHRY and CDR2 SYGVKD come from the germline V gene. The CDR3 region has the DNA TGTGCCATCAGCGCACCGGGACAGGGGGCCTACAATGAGCAGTTCTTC. Its translation is CAISAPGQGAYNEQFF.

V usage is TRBV2 and J usage is TRBJ1-5, with D perhaps TRBD1 (5 bases). This CDR3 is 16 amino acids long. Germline CDR1 is SNHLY and CDR2 is FYNNEI. Trimming took off 8 bases at V and 5 bases at J, with 22 bases between the two ends. The CDR3 sequence: CASYPGPRHLYQPQHF. Here the CDR3 DNA reads TGTGCCAGCTATCCGGGACCCCGACACCTCTATCAGCCCCAGCATTTT. The whole variable domain, remainder taken from reference TRBV2 and TRBJ1-5, is EPEVTQTPSHQVTQMGQEVILRCVPISNHLYFYWYRQILGQKVEFLVSFYNNEISEKSEIFDDQFSVERPDGSNFTLKIRSTKLEDSAMYFCASYPGPRHLYQPQHFGDGTRLSIL.

The chain has TRBV7-8 and TRBJ2-7; D tentatively fits TRBD1 or TRBD2 (6 bases each). Trimming took 0 bases from V and 3 from J, leaving 18 bases between them. The CDR3 is made up of 17 amino acids. Germline CDR1 SGHVS, CDR2 FQNEAQ. The CDR3 region is CASSLAQGLAPHYEQYF. The CDR3 DNA reads as TGTGCCAGCAGCTTAGCGCAGGGGCTAGCGCCGCACTACGAGCAGTACTTC. Complete variable domain (other parts from reference TRBV7-8 and TRBJ2-7): GAGVSQSPRYKVAKRGQDVALRCDPISGHVSLFWYQQALGQGPEFLTYFQNEAQLDKSGLPSDRFFAERPEGSVSTLKIQRTQQEDSAVYLCASSLAQGLAPHYEQYFGPGTRLTVT.

The chain carries TRBV6-2 or TRBV6-3 and TRBJ2-1; D is unresolved. Germline CDR1 is MNHEY and CDR2 is SVGEGT. The CDR3 loop spans 17 amino acids. Trimming left V 7 bases short and J 4 bases short, with 23 bases between. In DNA form, the CDR3 reads TGTGCCAGCACCTATACGCCCACCCGCGGCCAGTACAATGAGCAGTTCTTC. As protein: CASTYTPTRGQYNEQFF.

V gene TRBV28 combines with J gene TRBJ2-1; 8 bases agree with TRBD2. The CDR3 is 16 residues long. V was pared by 2 bases and J by 8 bases, with 11 bases of the junction left unmatched. CDR1 is MDHEN and CDR2 is SYDVKM in the germline V gene. The CDR3 sequence: CASSLGAGGPWDEQFF. Written as DNA, the CDR3 is TGTGCCAGCAGTTTAGGGGCGGGGGGCCCCTGGGATGAGCAGTTCTTC. The full variable domain, its missing parts supplied by reference TRBV28 and TRBJ2-1, is DVKVTQSSRYLVKRTGEKVFLECVQDMDHENMFWYRQDPGLGLRLIYFSYDVKMKEKGDIPEGYSVSREKKERFSLILESASTNQTSMYLCASSLGAGGPWDEQFFGPGTRLTVL.